These T cell receptor beta chains were read from a single sample in a study of T-cell memory formation after mild COVID-19. TCRdb re-derived calls from the 5' RACE reads in MiXCR, one entry per CDR3 protein. The data hold approximately 490,000 distinct CDR3 sequences, with roughly 21% observed a single time. The sequencing input was PBMCs or a T cell subset sorted from them (not recorded which). Source of these receptors: an adult woman who had mild COVID-19 (a few samples of this study predate the infection). Cell type and time point are not known. CDR3s include the opening cysteine and the closing phenylalanine or tryptophan. D genes are given only for firm matches. The listing skips clone size in some rows; elsewhere it reads once, few, many or a size class.

cdr3_aa: CASSVELWGEQYF
cdr3_nt: TGTGCCAGCAGCGTAGAATTGTGGGGCGAGCAGTACTTC
v_call: TRBV9
clone_size: .
j_call: TRBJ2-7
d_call: .

cdr3_aa: CASSLSVTEALEQRF
cdr3_nt: TGTGCCAGCAGCTTATCGGTTACGGAGGCTCTAGAGCAACGCTTC
v_call: TRBV11-2
clone_size: .
j_call: TRBJ1-2
d_call: .

cdr3_aa: CASTRWGAGGEKLFF
cdr3_nt: TGTGCCAGCACCAGATGGGGGGCTGGGGGTGAAAAACTGTTTTTT
v_call: TRBV11-2
clone_size: .
j_call: TRBJ1-4
d_call: .

cdr3_aa: CASYRDRDNNEQFF
cdr3_nt: TGTGCCAGCTACCGGGACAGGGATAACAATGAGCAGTTCTTC
v_call: TRBV18
clone_size: .
j_call: TRBJ2-1
d_call: TRBD1

cdr3_aa: CASIDGVETQYF
cdr3_nt: TGTGCCAGCATTGATGGAGTAGAGACCCAGTACTTC
v_call: TRBV7-9
clone_size: few
j_call: TRBJ2-5
d_call: .

cdr3_aa: CASSLAVGPQGYEQYF
cdr3_nt: TGTGCCAGCAGCTTGGCCGTAGGACCGCAGGGCTACGAGCAGTACTTC
v_call: TRBV5-5
clone_size: few
j_call: TRBJ2-7
d_call: .

cdr3_aa: CASSQAGPSGTNSPLHF
cdr3_nt: TGTGCCAGCAGTCAAGCTGGTCCATCAGGGACTAATTCACCCCTCCACTTT
v_call: TRBV6-5
clone_size: few
j_call: TRBJ1-6
d_call: .

cdr3_aa: CATSAFSGSEAFF
cdr3_nt: TGTGCCACCAGTGCCTTCAGTGGCTCTGAAGCTTTCTTT
v_call: TRBV24-1
clone_size: many
j_call: TRBJ1-1
d_call: .

cdr3_aa: CASSLAGLAGGQETQYF
cdr3_nt: TGCGCCAGCAGCTTGGCCGGACTAGCGGGGGGGCAAGAGACCCAGTACTTC
v_call: TRBV5-1
clone_size: many
j_call: TRBJ2-5
d_call: TRBD2

cdr3_aa: CASSQGASGGITDTQYF
cdr3_nt: TGCGCCAGCAGCCAAGGGGCTAGCGGGGGGATCACAGATACGCAGTATTTT
v_call: TRBV4-1
clone_size: .
j_call: TRBJ2-3
d_call: TRBD2

cdr3_aa: CASSRTFYSNQPQHF
cdr3_nt: TGTGCCAGCAGTCGGACATTCTATAGCAATCAGCCCCAGCATTTT
v_call: TRBV12-3/TRBV12-4
clone_size: few
j_call: TRBJ1-5
d_call: .

cdr3_aa: CASSNLAPGRGNEQFF
cdr3_nt: TGTGCCAGCAGCAACCTAGCACCGGGAAGGGGAAATGAGCAGTTCTTC
v_call: TRBV7-9
clone_size: .
j_call: TRBJ2-1
d_call: .

cdr3_aa: CASSYGTAGNEQFF
cdr3_nt: TGTGCCAGCAGTTACGGGACGGCGGGCAATGAGCAGTTCTTC
v_call: TRBV6-2/TRBV6-3
clone_size: .
j_call: TRBJ2-1
d_call: .

cdr3_aa: CASSLEGTGEQYF
cdr3_nt: TGTGCCAGCAGCTTAGAAGGGACGGGCGAGCAGTACTTC
v_call: TRBV7-9
clone_size: few
j_call: TRBJ2-7
d_call: .

cdr3_aa: CSARNAGTVYGYTF
cdr3_nt: TGCAGTGCTCGCAACGCCGGGACCGTCTATGGCTACACCTTC
v_call: TRBV20-1
clone_size: .
j_call: TRBJ1-2
d_call: .

cdr3_aa: CASSKEQGWETQYF
cdr3_nt: TGTGCCAGCAGCAAAGAACAGGGATGGGAGACCCAGTACTTC
v_call: TRBV9
clone_size: few
j_call: TRBJ2-5
d_call: .

cdr3_aa: CASSLSGQVYNEQFF
cdr3_nt: TGTGCCAGCAGCTTATCCGGACAGGTCTACAATGAGCAGTTCTTC
v_call: TRBV7-2
clone_size: .
j_call: TRBJ2-1
d_call: TRBD1

cdr3_aa: CASSLDLTPQAYNEQFF
cdr3_nt: TGCGCCAGCAGCTTGGATCTTACGCCCCAAGCGTACAATGAGCAGTTCTTC
v_call: TRBV5-1
clone_size: many
j_call: TRBJ2-1
d_call: .

cdr3_aa: CSARDLGGGTEAFF
cdr3_nt: TGCAGTGCTAGAGATTTAGGAGGGGGCACTGAAGCTTTCTTT
v_call: TRBV20-1
clone_size: .
j_call: TRBJ1-1
d_call: .

cdr3_aa: CASSPLAGTEETQYF
cdr3_nt: TGTGCCAGCAGCCCCCTGGCGGGGACTGAAGAGACCCAGTACTTC
v_call: TRBV5-6
clone_size: few
j_call: TRBJ2-5
d_call: .

cdr3_aa: CATSKGTGEFRDQPQHF
cdr3_nt: TGTGCCACCAGCAAGGGGACAGGGGAGTTTCGCGATCAGCCCCAGCATTTT
v_call: TRBV15
clone_size: .
j_call: TRBJ1-5
d_call: TRBD1

cdr3_aa: CSVHARVGTDTQYF
cdr3_nt: TGCAGCGTGCACGCCCGGGTTGGCACAGATACGCAGTATTTT
v_call: TRBV29-1
clone_size: few
j_call: TRBJ2-3
d_call: .

cdr3_aa: CASSPGQGLAGELFF
cdr3_nt: TGTGCCAGCAGCCCGGGACAGGGGTTAGCCGGGGAGCTGTTTTTT
v_call: TRBV5-6
clone_size: .
j_call: TRBJ2-2
d_call: TRBD1

cdr3_aa: CASSFDRTGELFF
cdr3_nt: TGTGCCAGCAGCTTTGACAGGACCGGGGAGCTGTTTTTT
v_call: TRBV5-6
clone_size: many
j_call: TRBJ2-2
d_call: .

cdr3_aa: CASTMAGGSQETQYF
cdr3_nt: TGTGCCAGCACTATGGCGGGGGGCTCCCAAGAGACCCAGTACTTC
v_call: TRBV9
clone_size: .
j_call: TRBJ2-5
d_call: TRBD2

cdr3_aa: CASSFVAGGPSTDTQYF
cdr3_nt: TGTGCCAGCAGCTTTGTAGCGGGGGGGCCCTCCACAGATACGCAGTATTTT
v_call: TRBV7-2
clone_size: few
j_call: TRBJ2-3
d_call: TRBD2

cdr3_aa: CASSPSSTGELFF
cdr3_nt: TGTGCCAGCAGCCCCAGCAGCACCGGGGAGCTGTTTTTT
v_call: TRBV11-2
clone_size: many
j_call: TRBJ2-2
d_call: .

cdr3_aa: CSASLAGAYNEQFF
cdr3_nt: TGCAGTGCTAGTTTAGCGGGGGCCTACAATGAGCAGTTCTTC
v_call: TRBV20-1
clone_size: few
j_call: TRBJ2-1
d_call: TRBD2

cdr3_aa: CASIGTPFTEAFF
cdr3_nt: TGTGCCAGCATTGGGACTCCCTTCACTGAAGCTTTCTTT
v_call: TRBV27
clone_size: .
j_call: TRBJ1-1
d_call: .

cdr3_aa: CATSDSQTQISFF
cdr3_nt: TGTGCCACCAGTGATTCGCAGACACAGATCTCCTTTTTC
v_call: TRBV24-1
clone_size: few
j_call: TRBJ2-7
d_call: .

cdr3_aa: CASSFLLGLSRVKLTGELFF
cdr3_nt: TGTGCCAGCAGTTTTTTATTGGGACTATCACGGGTGAAACTGACCGGGGAGCTGTTTTTT
v_call: TRBV12-3/TRBV12-4
clone_size: few
j_call: TRBJ2-2
d_call: TRBD2

cdr3_aa: CASSPIDRTGWTDTQYF
cdr3_nt: TGTGCCAGCAGCCCCATCGATCGGACAGGGTGGACAGATACGCAGTATTTT
v_call: TRBV11-2
clone_size: few
j_call: TRBJ2-3
d_call: TRBD1

cdr3_aa: CASSLAVAPTYEQYF
cdr3_nt: TGTGCCAGCAGCTTAGCTGTAGCGCCTACCTACGAGCAGTACTTC
v_call: TRBV7-2
clone_size: few
j_call: TRBJ2-7
d_call: .

cdr3_aa: CASSDPREASTDTQYF
cdr3_nt: TGTGCCAGCAGTGACCCGCGGGAGGCTAGCACAGATACGCAGTATTTT
v_call: TRBV25-1
clone_size: few
j_call: TRBJ2-3
d_call: TRBD2

cdr3_aa: CASSPWGAGGPNEQFF
cdr3_nt: TGTGCCAGCAGCCCCTGGGGAGCGGGAGGGCCAAATGAGCAGTTCTTC
v_call: TRBV3-1
clone_size: once
j_call: TRBJ2-1
d_call: TRBD2

cdr3_aa: CASSSLAGATDTQYF
cdr3_nt: TGTGCCAGTAGTTCGCTAGCGGGAGCCACAGATACGCAGTATTTT
v_call: TRBV19
clone_size: many
j_call: TRBJ2-3
d_call: TRBD2

cdr3_aa: CASSQLLPPPQVNEQFF
cdr3_nt: TGCGCCAGCAGTCAGCTCTTGCCCCCTCCACAAGTCAATGAGCAGTTCTTC
v_call: TRBV23-1
clone_size: .
j_call: TRBJ2-1
d_call: .

cdr3_aa: CASSLGAGTGVPVPQHF
cdr3_nt: TGTGCCAGCAGTTTAGGGGCTGGGACAGGGGTTCCGGTGCCCCAGCATTTT
v_call: TRBV12-3/TRBV12-4
clone_size: .
j_call: TRBJ1-5
d_call: TRBD1

cdr3_aa: CASSLLGPRAIEAFF
cdr3_nt: TGTGCCAGCAGCTTATTAGGTCCCCGGGCCATTGAAGCTTTCTTT
v_call: TRBV7-8
clone_size: .
j_call: TRBJ1-1
d_call: .

cdr3_aa: CASSAAGGPHNEQFF
cdr3_nt: TGTGCCAGCAGCGCCGCGGGAGGCCCCCACAATGAGCAGTTCTTC
v_call: TRBV5-6
clone_size: .
j_call: TRBJ2-1
d_call: TRBD2

cdr3_aa: CASSVAFWDNEQFF
cdr3_nt: TGTGCCAGCAGCGTAGCGTTTTGGGACAATGAGCAGTTCTTC
v_call: TRBV9
clone_size: once
j_call: TRBJ2-1
d_call: .

cdr3_aa: CASSQPRDKNYGYTF
cdr3_nt: TGCGCCAGCAGCCAACCACGGGACAAGAACTATGGCTACACCTTC
v_call: TRBV4-1
clone_size: .
j_call: TRBJ1-2
d_call: .

cdr3_aa: CASRRQNQPQHF
cdr3_nt: TGTGCCAGCAGGAGACAAAATCAGCCCCAGCATTTT
v_call: TRBV12-3/TRBV12-4
clone_size: .
j_call: TRBJ1-5
d_call: .

cdr3_aa: CATSRDPSGNTIYF
cdr3_nt: TGTGCCACCAGTCGCGACCCCTCTGGAAACACCATATATTTT
v_call: TRBV15
clone_size: .
j_call: TRBJ1-3
d_call: .

cdr3_aa: CATSSSTTGFITDTQYF
cdr3_nt: TGTGCCACCAGCTCCTCAACGACAGGGTTTATTACAGATACGCAGTATTTT
v_call: TRBV15
clone_size: .
j_call: TRBJ2-3
d_call: TRBD1

cdr3_aa: CSVDRGLTEAFF
cdr3_nt: TGCAGCGTGGACAGGGGGCTCACTGAAGCTTTCTTT
v_call: TRBV29-1
clone_size: few
j_call: TRBJ1-1
d_call: TRBD1

cdr3_aa: CASSFDGSNQPQHF
cdr3_nt: TGTGCCAGCAGTTTTGATGGTTCCAATCAGCCCCAGCATTTT
v_call: TRBV9
clone_size: .
j_call: TRBJ1-5
d_call: .

cdr3_aa: CASSTRSGRRTYEQYF
cdr3_nt: TGTGCCAGCAGCACCCGTAGCGGGAGGAGGACCTACGAGCAGTACTTC
v_call: TRBV6-5
clone_size: .
j_call: TRBJ2-7
d_call: TRBD2

cdr3_aa: CASSLGGLEAFF
cdr3_nt: TGTGCCAGCAGCTTAGGAGGGCTTGAAGCTTTCTTT
v_call: TRBV7-8
clone_size: few
j_call: TRBJ1-1
d_call: .